This TCR beta chain was recovered during a study of OX40 agonist ivuxolimab in advanced cancers. Background on the study: Given to patients was ivuxolimab, an agonistic anti-OX40 (CD134) antibody. Prior checkpoint blockade (anti-PD-1, anti-PD-L1 or anti-CTLA-4) was permitted; under 50% had it. Study-level points and caveats: In CD8+ T cells, expanded clones were on average more numerous than in CD4+.

Blood specimens came from baseline, cycle 4 day 1, and cycle 7 day 1. CDR3 length: 15 residues. Trimming left V 3 bases short and J 5 bases short, with 17 bases between. Germline V lookup: CDR1 MDHEN, CDR2 SYDVKM. TCRdb's table, derived via immunoSEQ multiplex PCR, lists solely in-frame clones and lacks some. The sample shows about 18,000 clones, around two thirds of them seen only once. This clone is termed medium-sized. What it binds is unknown. This sequence was found in an adult with an advanced solid tumor such as melanoma, head and neck, liver or kidney cancer. This material consisted of CD4+ or CD8+ T cells sorted from blood, taken in a trial of the OX40 agonist ivuxolimab. V is TRBV28 and J is TRBJ2-7, with D perhaps TRBD1 or TRBD2 (6 bases each). CDR3 nucleotides: TGTGCCAGCAGTTTGACACAGGGTGGGAGGAACGAGCAGTACTTC. Translation gives CASSLTQGGRNEQYF.